The 24 T cell receptor beta chains presented below share a single source sample, sequenced in a study of T-cell memory formation after mild COVID-19. TCRdb re-called the 5' RACE reads with MiXCR, one entry per CDR3 protein. Among roughly 450,000 distinct CDR3 sequences listed, 15% to 20% were seen once. The sample was PBMCs or a T cell subset sorted from them (not recorded which). These receptors all stem from an adult woman who had mild COVID-19 (a few samples of this study predate the infection). Cell type and time point are not known.

Only a few counts were recorded for this clonotype. This chain connects TRBV7-2 to TRBJ2-7; D perhaps matches TRBD2 (5 bases). The CDR3 contains 14 residues. Germline CDR1 SGHTA, CDR2 FQGNSA. V was trimmed by 3 bases and J by 1 base, leaving 10 bases between them. Here the CDR3 reads CASSFGEGSYEQYF. The CDR3 DNA follows: TGTGCCAGCAGCTTTGGTGAGGGATCCTACGAGCAGTACTTC.

This clonotype has just a few counts. The chain joins TRBV4-1 to TRBJ1-2, with 9 nucleotides matching TRBD1. Germline V gene sequence: CDR1 MGHRA, CDR2 YSYEKL. V shed 0 bases and J 6 bases; nucleotides not matched to a gene: 11. The CDR3 spans 17 residues. The chain's CDR3 is CASSQEGGTGWRHGYTF. The CDR3 DNA is TGCGCCAGCAGCCAAGAGGGAGGGACAGGGTGGCGGCATGGCTACACCTTC.

The rearrangement joins TRBV5-5 to TRBJ2-7, with 8 bases lining up with TRBD2. Germline V gene data show CDR1 as SGHKS and CDR2 as YYEKEE (reference sequence). The CDR3 spans 16 residues. With 3 bases clipped from V and 0 bases from J, the junction kept 8 bases outside the gene matches. CDR3 DNA: TGTGCCAGCAGCTCCCAACTAGCGGCTAGCTCCTACGAGCAGTACTTC. Its translation is CASSSQLAASSYEQYF.

For this clonotype: A much larger clone is a single base away; this may be a read error. The gene calls are TRBV7-9 and TRBJ2-5, with D unclear. The CDR3 is 10 amino acids. V was trimmed by 8 bases and J by 0 bases, leaving 1 base between them. The V gene's germline CDR1 is SEHNR and CDR2 FQNEAQ (reference sequence). The CDR3 region has the DNA TGTGCCAGCGACCAAGAGACCCAGTACTTC. Its protein is CASDQETQYF. The complete variable domain, with remaining parts taken from reference TRBV7-9 and TRBJ2-5, reads DTGVSQNPRHKITKRGQNVTFRCDPISEHNRLYWYRQTLGQGPEFLTYFQNEAQLEKSRLLSDRFSAERPKGSFSTLEIQRTEQGDSAMYLCASDQETQYFGPGTRLLVL.

This clonotype has a single count. A much bigger clone sits one base away, suggesting this may be a read error. The V and J genes are TRBV5-1 and TRBJ2-3, with a tentative D call TRBD2 (5 bases). This CDR3 contains 13 residues. Looked up from germline, CDR1 is SGHRS and CDR2 is YFSETQ. The CDR3 sequence is CASSIGIADTQYF. DNA for the CDR3: TGCGCCAGCAGCATCGGGATAGCAGACACGCAGTATTTT.

In this sample, this clonotype turned up many times. This chain uses TRBV7-2 with TRBJ2-1; 7 bases are shared with TRBD2. After removal of 5 bases from V and 4 bases from J, the junction contained 8 bases not matched to a gene. Per germline, CDR1 SGHTA and CDR2 FQGNSA. The CDR3 consists of 15 residues. In DNA form, the CDR3 reads TGTGCCAGCAGCCAAGGACTAGAGGCGTACAATGAGCAGTTCTTC. Its translation: CASSQGLEAYNEQFF.

The chain carries TRBV4-3 and TRBJ1-1, with 8 bases identical to TRBD1. CDR3 length: 16 residues. Germline values: CDR1 LGHNA, CDR2 YSLEER. After removal of 1 base from V and 1 base from J, the junction contained 5 bases not matched to a gene. The CDR3 DNA reads as TGCGCCAGCAGCCAAGCAACCGGGACAGGGAACACTGAAGCTTTCTTT. Residues: CASSQATGTGNTEAFF.

This clonotype was seen many times. This rearrangement joins TRBV24-1 to TRBJ2-7; D not resolved. The CDR3 is made up of 13 amino acids. V was pared by 3 bases and J by 3 bases, with 8 bases between. Germline assignment: CDR1 KGHDR and CDR2 SFDVKD. The CDR3 reads CATSDNLSYEQYF. The DNA for the CDR3 is TGTGCCACCAGTGATAACTTGAGCTACGAGCAGTACTTC.

V gene TRBV11-1 combines with J gene TRBJ2-1, with D possibly being TRBD1 (5 bases). In germline, CDR1 is SGHAT, CDR2 FQDESV (reference sequence). CDR3 length equals 14 residues. The V gene lost 11 bases and the J gene lost 6 bases, with 20 bases spanning the gap. In DNA, the CDR3 is TGTGCCTACCTAGGGGCCCTTACTTCCAATGAGCAGTTCTTC. Translated, it gives CAYLGALTSNEQFF.

The rearrangement uses TRBV12-3 or TRBV12-4 and TRBJ1-3; D unclear. The V end was cut by 5 bases, the J end by 0 bases, with 11 bases between. The CDR3 runs 15 residues. The CDR3: CASSPSGSSGNTIYF. The CDR3 DNA follows: TGTGCCAGCAGTCCTTCCGGGAGCTCTGGAAACACCATATATTTT.

This chain links TRBV7-2 with TRBJ1-5; D is ambiguous. The CDR3 covers 14 residues. Germline CDR1 SGHTA, CDR2 FQGNSA. The V and J ends lost 5 bases and 0 bases respectively, with 8 bases between them. This chain's CDR3 is CASSREYSNQPQHF. The CDR3 DNA is TGTGCCAGCAGCCGGGAGTATAGCAATCAGCCCCAGCATTTT.

The table lists this clonotype with a few counts. This sequence joins TRBV24-1 and TRBJ2-7; 13 bases match TRBD2. V was clipped by 9 bases and J by 4 bases; unmatched bases: 17. This CDR3 has 18 residues. Germline assignment: CDR1 KGHDR and CDR2 SFDVKD. The CDR3 DNA reads as TGTGCCACCGCTGCAGGGGCCGGACTAGCGGGAGAGGTGTACGAGCAGTACTTC. This gives the protein CATAAGAGLAGEVYEQYF.

The chain has TRBV9 and TRBJ2-3; 8 nucleotides line up with TRBD1. After removal of 2 bases from V and 2 bases from J, the junction contained 4 bases not matched to a gene. Germline V gives CDR1 SGDLS, CDR2 YYNGEE. CDR3 size: 15 residues. CDR3 loop: CASSVTGEVTDTQYF. The DNA of the CDR3 is TGTGCCAGCAGCGTGACAGGGGAGGTCACAGATACGCAGTATTTT.

This clonotype was seen more than once but under ten times. The V and J genes are TRBV5-1 and TRBJ1-5; TRBD1 matches at 7 bases. The germline gives CDR1 SGHRS, CDR2 YFSETQ. V trimming: 0 bases; J trimming: 6 bases; junction bases outside the gene matches: 6. The CDR3 is 15 residues long. In DNA form, the CDR3 reads TGCGCCAGCAGCTTGGGGGACAGCTCCGGTCAGCCCCAGCATTTT. It translates to CASSLGDSSGQPQHF.

The chain employs TRBV20-1 and TRBJ1-1, with D perhaps TRBD1 (5 bases). Germline lookup yields CDR1 DFQATT and CDR2 SNEGSKA (reference sequence). Trimming took off 5 bases at V and 8 bases at J, with 24 bases between the two ends. The CDR3 has 15 residues. The DNA of the CDR3 is TGCAGTGCTCGATGGTTGGGGGACGGAAGACTCGAAGCTTTCTTT. Its translation: CSARWLGDGRLEAFF.

This clonotype has just a few counts. J is TRBJ2-1 and V is TRBV20-1, with TRBD1 matching 10 bases. The CDR3 has 15 residues. Per the germline V gene, CDR1 is DFQATT and CDR2 is SNEGSKA (reference sequence). V lost 5 bases, J lost 9 bases, and 13 bases stayed unmatched. The CDR3 DNA sequence: TGCAGTGCTCAAGATACCGGGACAGGGGACCGTGAGCAGTTCTTC. It codes for CSAQDTGTGDREQFF.

This clonotype was observed a handful of times. J is TRBJ2-7 and V is TRBV11-1; no clear D. CDR1 and CDR2 (germline): SGHAT, FQDESV (reference sequence). This CDR3 is 15 amino acids long. V was cut by 5 bases and J by 3 bases, with 17 bases left in between. The CDR3 is CASSVENTVFYEQYF. As DNA, the CDR3 is TGTGCCAGCAGCGTCGAGAACACCGTTTTCTACGAGCAGTACTTC. The full variable domain, completed using reference TRBV11-1 and TRBJ2-7, is EAEVAQSPRYKITEKSQAVAFWCDPISGHATLYWYRQILGQGPELLVQFQDESVVDDSQLPKDRFSAERLKGVDSTLKIQPAELGDSAMYLCASSVENTVFYEQYFGPGTRLTVT.

The chain joins TRBV6-5 to TRBJ2-7; D call uncertain. CDR3 length: 15 amino acids. Trimming took off 6 bases at V and 0 bases at J, with 15 bases between the two ends. Germline CDR1 MNHEY, CDR2 SVGAGI. CDR3 loop: CASRLAQVGSYEQYF. CDR3 bases: TGTGCCAGCAGACTCGCCCAAGTCGGCTCCTACGAGCAGTACTTC.

There are many counts of this clonotype. The rearrangement uses TRBV20-1 and TRBJ2-7; D gene ambiguous. This CDR3 is 15 amino acids long. The V gene's germline CDR1 is DFQATT and CDR2 SNEGSKA (reference sequence). Trimming shortened V by 0 bases and J by 1 base, and 13 bases separated the two germline ends. CDR3 DNA: TGCAGTGCTAGAGATCACTCCGGATCTTCCTACGAGCAGTACTTC. It encodes CSARDHSGSSYEQYF.

The chain has TRBV24-1 and TRBJ2-1; D remains ambiguous. The CDR3 consists of 14 residues. Between the trimmed V and J ends, which lost 1 base and 4 bases, there was a span of 7 bases. Germline V lookup: CDR1 KGHDR, CDR2 SFDVKD. The CDR3 reads CATSDFGEYNEQFF. CDR3 DNA sequence: TGTGCCACCAGTGATTTTGGGGAATACAATGAGCAGTTCTTC.

V and J are TRBV28 and TRBJ2-7; a weak D match, TRBD1 (6 bases). The V gene's germline CDR1 is MDHEN and CDR2 SYDVKM. This CDR3 region has 17 residues. Trimming cost V 7 bases and J 1 base, with 23 bases left between them. This chain's CDR3 is CASTPLRVGGESYEQYF. Written as DNA, the CDR3 is TGTGCCAGCACACCACTCCGGGTTGGGGGCGAATCCTACGAGCAGTACTTC. Based on the CDR3 plus reference TRBV28 and TRBJ2-7, the full variable domain is DVKVTQSSRYLVKRTGEKVFLECVQDMDHENMFWYRQDPGLGLRLIYFSYDVKMKEKGDIPEGYSVSREKKERFSLILESASTNQTSMYLCASTPLRVGGESYEQYFGPGTRLTVT.

The table lists this clonotype with a few counts. The chain joins TRBV30 to TRBJ1-2, with TRBD1 as a possible D gene (6 bases). Between the trimmed V and J ends, which lost 3 bases and 0 bases, there was a span of 14 bases. The germline gives CDR1 GTSNPN, CDR2 SVGIG (reference sequence). The CDR3 spans 15 residues. In nucleotides, the CDR3 is TGTGCCTGGAGCCCGGGGGGCTTCTCTAACTATGGCTACACCTTC. It translates to CAWSPGGFSNYGYTF.

The V gene is TRBV9, the J gene TRBJ1-1; 7 bases line up with TRBD1. Germline V gives CDR1 SGDLS, CDR2 YYNGEE. The ends lost 7 bases at V and 3 bases at J; junction bases unmatched: 9. CDR3 length: 14 amino acids. The CDR3 is CASLLYRGHTEAFF. The CDR3 nucleotides are TGTGCCAGCCTGCTTTACAGGGGCCACACTGAAGCTTTCTTT.

This clonotype was seen repeatedly, ten times or more. The chain is built from TRBV27 and TRBJ2-7; D not resolved. The germline CDR1 and CDR2 sequences are MNHEY and SMNVEV (reference sequence). The germline V and J ends were trimmed by 2 bases and 3 bases, with 8 bases remaining between them. The CDR3 covers 13 residues. CDR3 amino acids: CASSLGQYYEQYF. The CDR3 DNA reads TGTGCCAGCAGTTTAGGGCAGTACTACGAGCAGTACTTC.